The 26 T cell receptor beta chains reported below all come from one sample, sequenced in a study of cytomegalovirus exposure and HLA in healthy donors (dated by TCRdb to 2016 to 2017). Library construction relied on the immunoSEQ multiplex PCR assay. For the multiplex PCR, a mixture combining 60 forward primers for TCR Vbeta segments and 13 reverse primers for TCR Jbeta segments was used. The table comes from immuneACCESS by way of TCRdb, which keeps in-frame sequences with V and J called. Part of the clones is missing from these tables; in studies checked, under half for an unresolved V gene and the rest for unknown reasons. The sample table contains 200,000 or so clones; only one count was recorded for 75% to 80% of them. Together, the top ten hold under 7% of the sample. Input material: PBMCs. The receptor set was obtained from a woman aged 30 to 39 in good health and CMV-seropositive.

This chain links TRBV6-1 with TRBJ2-2; TRBD1 aligns across 7 bases. In germline, CDR1 is MNHNS, CDR2 SASEGT. This CDR3 is 14 amino acids long. Germline trimming cut 8 bases from V and 6 bases from J; bases unmatched to any gene: 9. The CDR3 region is CASLVTGFSGELFF. For the CDR3, the DNA is TGTGCCAGCCTAGTGACAGGGTTTTCCGGGGAGCTGTTTTTT.

This clone was seen just once. The chain combines TRBV7-2 with TRBJ2-7; no firm D call. The germline CDR1 and CDR2 sequences are SGHTA and FQGNSA. The CDR3 has 13 amino acids. Between the trimmed V and J ends, which lost 3 bases and 0 bases, there was a span of 6 bases. The CDR3 DNA reads as TGTGCCAGCAGCTTCTATACCTCCTACGAGCAGTACTTC. This sequence encodes CASSFYTSYEQYF.

The gene calls are TRBV11-3 and TRBJ2-1; possible D gene TRBD2, 8 bases. Germline V CDR1 and CDR2: SGHNT, YENEEA. V lost 5 bases and J 8 bases, leaving 16 bases between the germline ends. The CDR3 loop spans 14 amino acids. This chain's CDR3 is CASSRGGGGDEQFF. The CDR3 DNA reads as TGTGCCAGCAGCCGGGGGGGAGGGGGCGATGAGCAGTTCTTC.

This chain joins TRBV6-1 and TRBJ1-6; no clear D gene. V lost 1 base and J lost 7, with 11 bases in between. CDR1 and CDR2 (germline): MNHNS, SASEGT. The CDR3 spans 15 residues. Here the CDR3 reads CASSEGKVRNSPLHF. Written as DNA, the CDR3 is TGTGCCAGCAGTGAAGGAAAGGTGAGGAATTCACCCCTCCACTTT.

The chain is built from TRBV19 and TRBJ2-2; D perhaps matches TRBD1 (6 bases). The length of the CDR3 is 14 residues. V shed 2 bases and J shed 7 bases, with 11 bases lying between them. Germline loops: CDR1 LNHDA, CDR2 SQIVND (reference sequence). In nucleotides, the CDR3 is TGTGCCAGTAGTATAACAGGGATTAGCGGGGAGCTGTTTTTT. Its translation is CASSITGISGELFF.

This sequence joins TRBV18 and TRBJ1-5; D gene ambiguous. The CDR3 contains 15 residues. V was pared by 0 bases and J by 4 bases, with 10 bases between. The germline V gene has CDR1 KGHSH and CDR2 LQKENI. The chain's CDR3 is CASSPPWSPNQPQHF. CDR3 sequence (DNA): TGTGCCAGCTCACCACCCTGGAGTCCTAATCAGCCCCAGCATTTT.

The CDR3 sequence is CASSLWGTGYYEQYF. The CDR3 DNA reads as TGTGCCAGCAGTTTATGGGGGACAGGGTACTACGAGCAGTACTTC. The gene calls are TRBV27 and TRBJ2-7, with TRBD1 matching 9 bases. V lost 1 base to trimming and J lost 3 bases; unmatched junction nucleotides: 4. This CDR3 region has 15 residues. CDR1 and CDR2 (germline): MNHEY, SMNVEV (reference sequence).

The chain has TRBV7-9 and TRBJ2-7; possibly TRBD1 for D (5 bases). Per germline, CDR1 SEHNR and CDR2 FQNEAQ (reference sequence). Trimming took off 0 bases at V and 2 bases at J, with 8 bases between the two ends. The CDR3 is made up of 14 amino acids. CDR3 in amino acids: CASSLAGPPYEQYF. CDR3 in DNA: TGTGCCAGCAGCTTAGCGGGGCCCCCCTACGAGCAGTACTTC.

The chain has TRBV5-6 and TRBJ1-1; no clear D gene. V lost 1 base and J lost 0, with 16 bases in between. This CDR3 is 17 amino acids long. Germline lookup yields CDR1 SGHDT and CDR2 YYEEEE. CDR3 bases: TGTGCCAGCAGCTTGTGGTTCCGGCAGGCACTGAACACTGAAGCTTTCTTT. It specifies CASSLWFRQALNTEAFF.

The chain recombines TRBV10-3 with TRBJ1-1; possibly TRBD1 for D (5 bases). In germline, CDR1 is ENHRY, CDR2 SYGVKD. The ends were cut back, 7 bases at V and 0 bases at J, with 12 bases in the middle. The CDR3 contains 14 residues. In DNA form, the CDR3 reads TGTGCCATCAAAATCGACAGCCTGAACACTGAAGCTTTCTTT. This gives the protein CAIKIDSLNTEAFF.

This clone was recorded a few times. The chain recombines TRBV9 with TRBJ1-4; possible D gene TRBD1, 5 bases. Germline V gene data show CDR1 as SGDLS and CDR2 as YYNGEE. This CDR3 spans 15 amino acids. Trimming took 3 bases from V and 4 from J, leaving 13 bases between them. The DNA of the CDR3 is TGTGCCAGCAGCGCTCAAGGGGCCAATAATGAAAAACTGTTTTTT. Translation gives CASSAQGANNEKLFF. Based on the CDR3 plus reference TRBV9 and TRBJ1-4, the full variable domain is DSGVTQTPKHLITATGQRVTLRCSPRSGDLSVYWYQQSLDQGLQFLIQYYNGEERAKGNILERFSAQQFPDLHSELNLSSLELGDSALYFCASSAQGANNEKLFFGSGTQLSVL.

The rearrangement joins TRBV6-5 to TRBJ2-7, with D maybe TRBD2 (5 bases). CDR3 length: 11 residues. Between the trimmed V and J ends, which lost 7 bases and 3 bases, there was a span of 7 bases. Germline V gene sequence: CDR1 MNHEY, CDR2 SVGAGI. Written as DNA, the CDR3 is TGTGCCAGCAAAAGCGGCTACGAGCAGTACTTC. Translated, it gives CASKSGYEQYF.

The CDR3 reads CASSENWAPGEQYF. The CDR3 nucleotides are TGTGCCAGCAGTGAAAATTGGGCCCCCGGCGAGCAGTACTTC. This rearrangement joins TRBV2 to TRBJ2-7; unclear D gene. V was trimmed by 2 bases and J by 6 bases, leaving 14 bases between them. The germline V gene encodes CDR1 SNHLY and CDR2 FYNNEI. The CDR3 runs 14 residues.

The chain couples TRBV6-5 to TRBJ1-2, with a weak D call TRBD1 (6 bases). The V end was cut by 1 base, the J end by 3 bases, with 12 bases between. Per the germline V gene, CDR1 is MNHEY and CDR2 is SVGAGI. CDR3 length equals 15 residues. The CDR3 region is CASSYWRQAHYGYTF. The CDR3 DNA follows: TGTGCCAGCAGTTACTGGCGACAGGCTCACTATGGCTACACCTTC.

The genes are TRBV5-1 and TRBJ1-6; 10 bases match TRBD1. CDR1 is SGHRS, CDR2 YFSETQ, per germline. The CDR3 sequence is 15 residues long. The V gene end was trimmed by 4 bases and the J gene end by 8 bases; junction bases not matched to a gene: 6. The DNA for the CDR3 is TGCGCCAGCAGCACTCGGACAGGGGGTGATTCACCCCTCCACTTT. Amino acids: CASSTRTGGDSPLHF.

The chain carries TRBV25-1 and TRBJ1-2, with 8 bases that match TRBD1. The CDR3 extends over 13 amino acids. CDR1 is MGHDK and CDR2 is SYGVNS in the germline V gene. V lost 6 bases to trimming and J lost 2 bases; unmatched junction nucleotides: 2. The CDR3 is CASRRTGNYGYTF. The CDR3 DNA sequence: TGTGCCAGCAGAAGGACAGGGAACTATGGCTACACCTTC.

The sample holds one count of this clone. A read error may account for a junction end that differs from germline. This chain joins TRBV6-5 and TRBJ2-2; 7 bases match TRBD2. CDR1 and CDR2 (germline): MNHEY, SVGAGI. This CDR3 has 11 amino acids. The CDR3 sequence is CASGRGVVAVF. The CDR3 DNA is TGTGCCAGCGGACGGGGGGTTGTAGCGGTTTTT.

DNA for the CDR3: TGCAGCGTACGCAACGGGACAGCCCTCAATGAGCAGTTCTTC. Encoded protein: CSVRNGTALNEQFF. The chain joins TRBV29-1 to TRBJ2-1, with 7 positions matching TRBD1. The CDR3 loop spans 14 amino acids. Per germline, CDR1 SQVTM and CDR2 ANQGSEA. J gave up 6 bases and V 6 bases, and 11 bases lay outside the gene matches.

This rearrangement joins TRBV7-2 to TRBJ1-2; TRBD1 is a possible D gene (6 bases). Germline V gene sequence: CDR1 SGHTA, CDR2 FQGNSA. The length of the CDR3 is 14 residues. Trimming took 5 bases from V and 3 from J, leaving 13 bases between them. CDR3: CASSQGQRDYGYTF. CDR3 DNA sequence: TGTGCCAGCAGCCAAGGACAGCGAGACTATGGCTACACCTTC.

The gene calls are TRBV12-5 and TRBJ2-1; 8 bases agree with TRBD1. CDR3 length: 14 amino acids. Losses at the gene ends were 4 bases for V and 5 bases for J; bases not matched to a gene: 4. Germline CDR1 and CDR2: LGHNT and FRNRAP. Written as DNA, the CDR3 is TGTGCTAGTGGTTCCGGGACAGGCCACAATGAGCAGTTCTTC. Translating gives CASGSGTGHNEQFF.

The chain is built from TRBV7-6 and TRBJ1-5; no firm D call. The V end lost 6 bases, the J end lost 7 bases, and 13 bases lay between the germline ends. The CDR3 spans 13 residues. Germline loops: CDR1 SGHVS, CDR2 FNYEAQ. CDR3 in amino acids: CASSPTPLQPQHF. The CDR3 coding sequence is TGTGCCAGCAGTCCTACCCCCCTCCAGCCCCAGCATTTT.

The chain employs TRBV2 and TRBJ1-3, with D unclear. This CDR3 contains 10 residues. V lost 10 bases and J lost 3, with 4 bases in between. Germline CDR1 reads SNHLY; CDR2 reads FYNNEI. This CDR3 is CAKLGNTIYF. As DNA, the CDR3 is TGTGCCAAACTTGGAAACACCATATATTTT.

V and J are TRBV4-1 and TRBJ1-6, with D hard to call. CDR1 and CDR2 (germline): MGHRA, YSYEKL. This CDR3 is 16 amino acids long. Deletions cut 1 base from V and 0 bases from J, with 7 bases between. CDR3 DNA: TGCGCCAGCAGCCAAGTTGCGGACTCCTATAATTCACCCCTCCACTTT. It encodes CASSQVADSYNSPLHF.

The genes are TRBV7-8 and TRBJ2-2; D might be TRBD2 (5 bases). Germline CDR1 and CDR2: SGHVS and FQNEAQ. The CDR3 sequence is 15 residues long. The V gene lost 5 bases and the J gene lost 10 bases, with 20 bases spanning the gap. CDR3 nucleotide sequence: TGTGCCAGCAGCGAGGGAATTGGGCGTGAAGAGGAGCTGTTTTTT. Amino acid sequence: CASSEGIGREEELFF.

The chain combines TRBV27 with TRBJ1-2; D possibly corresponds to TRBD1 (6 bases). The CDR3 extends over 14 amino acids. Trimming removed 6 bases at V and 4 bases at J, with 15 bases between. Germline values: CDR1 MNHEY, CDR2 SMNVEV (reference sequence). The CDR3: CASRLTGSLYGYTF. The CDR3 DNA sequence: TGTGCCAGCAGGCTAACAGGGTCGCTCTATGGCTACACCTTC.

This clone was seen more than once but under ten times. The V and J genes are TRBV28 and TRBJ2-1, with D tentatively TRBD2 (5 bases). The V end lost 6 bases, the J end lost 6 bases, and 15 bases lay between the germline ends. Per germline, CDR1 MDHEN and CDR2 SYDVKM. The CDR3 is made up of 14 amino acids. The CDR3 sequence: CASRTGSRGNEQFF. Written as DNA, the CDR3 is TGTGCCAGCAGGACCGGGTCTCGGGGCAATGAGCAGTTCTTC.